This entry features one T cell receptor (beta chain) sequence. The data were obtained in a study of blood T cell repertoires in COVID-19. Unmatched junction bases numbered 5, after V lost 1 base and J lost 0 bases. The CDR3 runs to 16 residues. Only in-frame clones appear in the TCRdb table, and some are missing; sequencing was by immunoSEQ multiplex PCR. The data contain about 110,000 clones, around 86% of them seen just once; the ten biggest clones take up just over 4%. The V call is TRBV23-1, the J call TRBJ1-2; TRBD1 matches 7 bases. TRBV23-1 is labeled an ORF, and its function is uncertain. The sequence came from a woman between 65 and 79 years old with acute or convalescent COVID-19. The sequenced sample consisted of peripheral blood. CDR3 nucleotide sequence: TGCGCCAGCAGTCAATGGAGGACAGGTGCTAACTATGGCTACACCTTC. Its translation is CASSQWRTGANYGYTF.